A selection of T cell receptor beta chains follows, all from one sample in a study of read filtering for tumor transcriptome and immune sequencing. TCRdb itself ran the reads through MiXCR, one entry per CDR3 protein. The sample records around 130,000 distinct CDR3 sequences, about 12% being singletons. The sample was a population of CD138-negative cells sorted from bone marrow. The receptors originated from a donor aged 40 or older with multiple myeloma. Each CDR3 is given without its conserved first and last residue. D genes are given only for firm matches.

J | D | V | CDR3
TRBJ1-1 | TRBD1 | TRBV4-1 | ASSPREGADTEAF
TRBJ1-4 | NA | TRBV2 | ASLRTATNEKLF
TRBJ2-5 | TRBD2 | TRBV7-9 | ASSLMGSGTPGGQETQY
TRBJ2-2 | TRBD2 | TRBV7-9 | ASSLVLAGLTGELF
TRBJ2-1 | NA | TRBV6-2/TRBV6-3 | ASSPWGEQF
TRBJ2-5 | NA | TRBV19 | ASSDRFQETQY
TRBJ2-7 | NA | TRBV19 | ASSIALFGHPPYEQY
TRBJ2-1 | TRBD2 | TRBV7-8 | ASRRLAGSYNEQF
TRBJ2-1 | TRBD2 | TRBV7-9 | ASRTLAGGLSEQF
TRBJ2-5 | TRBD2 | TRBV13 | ASSLGILAGEETQY
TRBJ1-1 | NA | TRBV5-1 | ASKLYRWGNTEAF
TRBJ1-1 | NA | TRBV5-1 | ASSLAGDTEAF
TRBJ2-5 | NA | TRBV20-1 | SASLPGVETQY
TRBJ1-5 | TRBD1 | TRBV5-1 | ASSLARQGKKPQH
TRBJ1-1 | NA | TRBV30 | AWSLTRSGEGRFTEAS
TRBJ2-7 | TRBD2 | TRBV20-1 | SARVPAGVSEQY
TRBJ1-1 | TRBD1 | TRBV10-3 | AIRGDRRNTEAF
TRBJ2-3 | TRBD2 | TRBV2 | ASSPGLAGAIDTQY
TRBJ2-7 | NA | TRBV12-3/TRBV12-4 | ASSLSKAYEQY
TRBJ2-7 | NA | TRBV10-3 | AISESAPREQY
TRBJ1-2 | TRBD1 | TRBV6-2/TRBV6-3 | ASSEGARGYT
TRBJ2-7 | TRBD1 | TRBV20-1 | SALRDSYEQY
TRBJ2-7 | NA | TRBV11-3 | ASSPFSVSSYEQY
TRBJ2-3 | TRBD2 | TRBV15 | ATSDPRTSGILDTQY
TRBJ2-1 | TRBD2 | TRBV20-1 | SASDGTSANNEQF
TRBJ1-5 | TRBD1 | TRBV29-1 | SVRTGNNQPQH
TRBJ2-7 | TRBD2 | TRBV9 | ASSLGTSVTYEQY
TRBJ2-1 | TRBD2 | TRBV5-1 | ASSLLDSGRISYNEQF
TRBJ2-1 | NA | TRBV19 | ASNSGYNEQF
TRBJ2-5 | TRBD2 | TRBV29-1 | SVEFTSGSVETQY
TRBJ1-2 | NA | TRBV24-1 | ATSDHRVYGYT
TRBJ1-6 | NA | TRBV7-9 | ASSLQGNSPLH
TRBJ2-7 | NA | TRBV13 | ASSSRPYEQY
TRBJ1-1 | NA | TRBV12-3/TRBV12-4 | ASSLGGKNTEAF
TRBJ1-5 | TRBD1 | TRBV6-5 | ASSYGQGADQPQH
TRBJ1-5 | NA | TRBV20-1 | SASRGLGNQPQH
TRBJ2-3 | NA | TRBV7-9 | ASSVGTVDTQY
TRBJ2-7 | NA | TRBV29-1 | SVGCTYEQY
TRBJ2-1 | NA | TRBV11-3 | ASSLEGGGSYNEQF
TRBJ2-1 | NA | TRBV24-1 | ATSDPLRDNEQF
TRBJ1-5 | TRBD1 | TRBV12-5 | ASGLVLGQGEGNQPQH
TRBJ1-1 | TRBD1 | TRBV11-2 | ASSWTGRTEAF
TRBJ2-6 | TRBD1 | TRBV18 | ASSRTGGVSGANVLT
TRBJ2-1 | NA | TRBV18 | ASSPPLIAATYNERF
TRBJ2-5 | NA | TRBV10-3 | AISPNRGRETQY